This is a list of T cell receptor beta chains from one sample in a study of T cell responses to AZD1222 COVID-19 vaccine. The table came from immunoSEQ multiplex PCR; TCRdb's copy has only in-frame clones and leaves some out. This table has 85,000 to 110,000 clones, 90% to 95% appearing once. The sequencing used peripheral blood, collected on day 0 of AZD1222 vaccination. These receptor sequences come from an adult in good health. CDR3s leave out the opening cysteine and the closing phenylalanine or tryptophan.

>TRBV6-2/TRBV6-3
ASSYSRTYEQY
>TRBV7-2
ASTDQGVGANVLT
>TRBV27
ASSSEDPPSNQPQH
>TRBV29-1
SVNWGADGQPQH
>TRBV28
ASSPAGYNQPQH
>TRBV5-8
ASSLDGGRHSYNSPLH
>TRBV7-2
ASSPQGQGTEAF
>TRBV4-2
ASSIGTQGAGGYT
>TRBV5-4
ASSSDPGAEQPQH
>TRBV11-2
ASSPIHGTTYNEQF